This T cell receptor beta chain was sequenced in a study of CD8+ T cells in alopecia areata. Study information: Tofacitinib continued for 6 to 18 months and was then withheld for 6 months.

Treatment reported: oral pan-JAK inhibitor, 5-10 mg twice daily. Those with alopecia areata gave lesional scalp punch biopsies and peripheral blood. Of note for this clone: What it recognizes is unknown.

Study-wide results and caveats: Relative to normal scalp, lesional scalp, especially alopecia totalis/universalis, showed higher clonality.

cDNA serving as the sequencing template came from extracted, reverse transcribed RNA. Sequenced by immunoSEQ multiplex PCR; TCRdb stores in-frame clones only, minus some. The sample contains approximately 180,000 clones, roughly 53% of which appear only once. Trimming at V came to 0 bases and at J to 3 bases, leaving 5 bases not matched to a gene. This CDR3 has 15 amino acids. In germline, CDR1 is MNHEY, CDR2 SMNVEV (reference sequence). The source of this sequence is a human donor with alopecia areata. This chain links TRBV27 with TRBJ2-7; 7 bases are a match to TRBD2. This material consisted of CD8+ T cells sorted from blood, taken at week 24, from a patient treated with tofacitinib. CDR3 nucleotides: TGTGCCAGCAGTTTATCGGGGAGGGTCCACTACGAGCAGTACTTC. Protein: CASSLSGRVHYEQYF.